The clone carrying this T cell receptor (beta chain) was seen only a few times. This sample stems from a study of blood T cells in healthy people across ages. Each donor gave approximately 9.7 milliliters of peripheral blood. Combining a sample-barcoded 5' primer with a J-beta primer mix, a second PCR ran for about 7 to 11 cycles. TCRdb reprocessed the 5' RACE reads with MiXCR, giving one entry per CDR3 protein. The data contain 800,000 or so distinct CDR3 sequences, 20% to 25% of them seen just once; the ten biggest clones take up approximately 3.7%. Per the germline V gene, CDR1 is MDHEN and CDR2 is SYDVKM. This CDR3 is 15 amino acids long. This same sample was also taken into another study, of T cells of mothers and their children.

Source material: blood. This TCR was sampled from a boy aged 5-17 years in good health. V is TRBV28 and J is TRBJ2-7, with TRBD1 identical over 7 bases. TRBJ2-1 matches the DNA end more closely, so the J call is doubtful. CDR3 region: CASSPLGQIFNEQFF. The CDR3 DNA follows: TGTGCCAGCAGTCCTTTGGGACAGATTTTTAATGAGCAGTTCTTC.